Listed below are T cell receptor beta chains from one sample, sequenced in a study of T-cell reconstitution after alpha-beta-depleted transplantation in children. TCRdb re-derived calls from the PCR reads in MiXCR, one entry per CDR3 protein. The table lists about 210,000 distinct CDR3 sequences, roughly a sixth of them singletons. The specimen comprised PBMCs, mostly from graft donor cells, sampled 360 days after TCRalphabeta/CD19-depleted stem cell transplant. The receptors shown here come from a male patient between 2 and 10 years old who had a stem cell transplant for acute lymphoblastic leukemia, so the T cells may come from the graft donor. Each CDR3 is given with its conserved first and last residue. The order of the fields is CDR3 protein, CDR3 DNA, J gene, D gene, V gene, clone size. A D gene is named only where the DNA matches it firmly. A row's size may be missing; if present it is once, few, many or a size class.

CDR3: CASSLNGQASYEQYF; DNA: TGTGCCAGCAGCTTAAATGGACAGGCCTCCTACGAGCAGTACTTC; J: TRBJ2-7; D: TRBD1; V: TRBV7-2; size: -
CDR3: CASSFRVGPKGGQPQHF; DNA: TGTGCCAGCAGTTTCCGAGTGGGACCCAAGGGAGGTCAGCCCCAGCATTTT; J: TRBJ1-5; D: -; V: TRBV27; size: -
CDR3: CASSLVGHNTEAFF; DNA: TGTGCCAGCAGCCTAGTAGGACATAACACTGAAGCTTTCTTT; J: TRBJ1-1; D: -; V: TRBV7-9; size: -
CDR3: CASSPLASYEQYF; DNA: TGTGCCAGCTCACCATTAGCGTCCTACGAGCAGTACTTC; J: TRBJ2-7; D: -; V: TRBV18; size: few
CDR3: CSALGQGNYEQYF; DNA: TGCAGCGCCCTAGGGCAGGGGAACTACGAGCAGTACTTC; J: TRBJ2-7; D: -; V: TRBV29-1; size: few
CDR3: CSVENGSGGYEQYF; DNA: TGCAGCGTTGAAAATGGTAGCGGGGGCTACGAGCAGTACTTC; J: TRBJ2-7; D: TRBD2; V: TRBV29-1; size: few
CDR3: CASSLAPAKQETQYF; DNA: TGTGCCAGCAGTTTAGCGCCGGCAAAGCAAGAGACCCAGTACTTC; J: TRBJ2-5; D: -; V: TRBV12-3/TRBV12-4; size: -
CDR3: CSARVGIRGETQYF; DNA: TGCAGTGCTAGAGTGGGGATCCGGGGGGAGACCCAGTACTTC; J: TRBJ2-5; D: -; V: TRBV20-1; size: many
CDR3: CSASRDTYEQYF; DNA: TGCAGTGCTAGCAGGGATACCTACGAGCAGTACTTC; J: TRBJ2-7; D: -; V: TRBV20-1; size: few
CDR3: CASSDGGPPGRKETQYF; DNA: TGTGCCAGCAGTGATGGCGGACCGCCGGGTAGAAAAGAGACCCAGTACTTC; J: TRBJ2-5; D: -; V: TRBV2; size: few
CDR3: CSARGRERVGTDTQYF; DNA: TGCAGTGCTAGGGGGCGGGAGAGAGTCGGAACAGATACGCAGTATTTT; J: TRBJ2-3; D: TRBD2; V: TRBV20-1; size: few
CDR3: CASSLDRGRITGELFF; DNA: TGTGCCAGCAGTTTAGACAGGGGGCGAATCACCGGGGAGCTGTTTTTT; J: TRBJ2-2; D: TRBD1; V: TRBV12-3/TRBV12-4; size: -
CDR3: CASSRLPPGTGDAGEQYF; DNA: TGTGCCAGCAGCCGCCTCCCTCCAGGGACAGGGGATGCCGGCGAGCAGTACTTC; J: TRBJ2-7; D: TRBD1; V: TRBV6-2/TRBV6-3; size: few
CDR3: CASSLELAGGPGNEQFF; DNA: TGTGCCAGCAGCTTAGAACTAGCGGGGGGGCCCGGCAATGAGCAGTTCTTC; J: TRBJ2-1; D: TRBD2; V: TRBV7-7; size: -
CDR3: CASSPLGDNEQYF; DNA: TGTGCCAGCAGCCCACTTGGGGATAACGAGCAGTACTTC; J: TRBJ2-7; D: -; V: TRBV3-1; size: many
CDR3: CASTSGAFF; DNA: TGTGCCAGCACCTCCGGAGCTTTCTTT; J: TRBJ1-1; D: -; V: TRBV11-2; size: few
CDR3: CASSLNRVQPQHF; DNA: TGTGCCAGCAGCTTAAATCGGGTTCAGCCCCAGCATTTT; J: TRBJ1-5; D: -; V: TRBV7-9; size: many
CDR3: CASSSFGEQYF; DNA: TGCGCCAGCAGCTCCTTTGGGGAGCAGTACTTC; J: TRBJ2-7; D: -; V: TRBV5-1; size: -
CDR3: CASRADYNEQFF; DNA: TGCGCCAGCAGAGCTGACTACAATGAGCAGTTCTTC; J: TRBJ2-1; D: -; V: TRBV5-1; size: -
CDR3: CASSPEATQYF; DNA: TGTGCCAGCTCACCAGAAGCTACGCAGTATTTT; J: TRBJ2-3; D: -; V: TRBV18; size: -
CDR3: CASRDTLAGGLGEQFF; DNA: TGTGCCAGCAGAGACACCCTAGCGGGGGGGCTCGGCGAGCAGTTCTTC; J: TRBJ2-1; D: TRBD2; V: TRBV27; size: few
CDR3: CASKGQGDQPQHF; DNA: TGCGCCAGTAAGGGGCAGGGGGATCAGCCCCAGCATTTT; J: TRBJ1-5; D: TRBD1; V: TRBV10-2; size: -
CDR3: CASSLRGAASSLNTEAFF; DNA: TGCGCCAGCAGCTTGCGGGGGGCCGCTAGCTCCTTGAACACTGAAGCTTTCTTT; J: TRBJ1-1; D: -; V: TRBV5-1; size: -
CDR3: CSVVGGAFTEQFF; DNA: TGCAGCGTTGTCGGGGGGGCCTTTACTGAGCAGTTCTTC; J: TRBJ2-1; D: TRBD2; V: TRBV29-1; size: few
CDR3: CASSHDRDDGELFF; DNA: TGCGCCAGCAGCCATGACAGGGATGACGGGGAGCTGTTTTTT; J: TRBJ2-2; D: TRBD1; V: TRBV4-3; size: -
CDR3: CASSSSRGLGNTIYF; DNA: TGTGCCAGCAGCTCGTCTCGGGGGCTTGGAAACACCATATATTTT; J: TRBJ1-3; D: -; V: TRBV5-4; size: -
CDR3: CASSVGTASTDTQYF; DNA: TGTGCCAGCAGCGTCGGGACAGCCAGCACAGATACGCAGTATTTT; J: TRBJ2-3; D: TRBD1; V: TRBV9; size: -
CDR3: CSATRDPDGYTF; DNA: TGCAGTGCTACCCGGGACCCCGATGGCTACACCTTC; J: TRBJ1-2; D: -; V: TRBV20-1; size: -
CDR3: CASSPGLYSGANVLTF; DNA: TGCGCCAGCAGCCCAGGTTTATACTCTGGGGCCAACGTCCTGACTTTC; J: TRBJ2-6; D: -; V: TRBV5-1; size: -
CDR3: CASSLSEIYSYNEQFF; DNA: TGTGCCAGCAGCCTCTCAGAAATATACTCCTACAATGAGCAGTTCTTC; J: TRBJ2-1; D: -; V: TRBV5-6; size: -
CDR3: CASSQASRGNYGYTF; DNA: TGCGCCAGCAGCCAAGCTAGCAGGGGGAACTATGGCTACACCTTC; J: TRBJ1-2; D: TRBD1; V: TRBV4-3; size: many
CDR3: CASSQDLVPGELFF; DNA: TGTGCCAGCAGCCAAGATCTAGTCCCCGGGGAGCTGTTTTTT; J: TRBJ2-2; D: -; V: TRBV4-2; size: few
CDR3: CASSLAPRRTGGQETQYF; DNA: TGTGCCAGCAGCTTAGCCCCTCGCCGGACAGGGGGGCAAGAGACCCAGTACTTC; J: TRBJ2-5; D: TRBD1; V: TRBV7-2; size: -
CDR3: CSARGGQSNQPQHF; DNA: TGCAGTGCTAGAGGAGGACAGAGCAATCAGCCCCAGCATTTT; J: TRBJ1-5; D: -; V: TRBV20-1; size: few
CDR3: CASSTTRQGTYEQYF; DNA: TGCGCCAGCAGCACGACCCGACAGGGAACCTACGAGCAGTACTTC; J: TRBJ2-7; D: TRBD1; V: TRBV5-1; size: -
CDR3: CASSLYRGSSYEQYF; DNA: TGTGCCAGCAGCTTGTATCGGGGGAGCTCCTACGAGCAGTACTTC; J: TRBJ2-7; D: -; V: TRBV5-5; size: many
CDR3: CASSSLAEGTDTQYF; DNA: TGCGCCAGCAGCTCTTTAGCGGAAGGCACAGATACGCAGTATTTT; J: TRBJ2-3; D: -; V: TRBV5-1; size: -
CDR3: CASSLGGHGGGYTF; DNA: TGTGCCAGCAGTTTAGGCGGGCATGGCGGTGGCTACACCTTC; J: TRBJ1-2; D: -; V: TRBV12-3/TRBV12-4; size: few
CDR3: CASSLGRGPNEKLFF; DNA: TGTGCCAGCAGCTTAGGTCGGGGGCCGAATGAAAAACTGTTTTTT; J: TRBJ1-4; D: -; V: TRBV11-2; size: -
CDR3: CSVVQGRDQPQHF; DNA: TGCAGCGTTGTTCAGGGGAGGGATCAGCCCCAGCATTTT; J: TRBJ1-5; D: -; V: TRBV29-1; size: -
CDR3: CASSEPGSGPGYTF; DNA: TGTGCCAGCAGCGAACCTGGTTCAGGGCCTGGCTACACCTTC; J: TRBJ1-2; D: -; V: TRBV7-2; size: -
CDR3: CASSEGALETQYF; DNA: TGTGCCAGCAGCGAAGGAGCCCTAGAGACCCAGTACTTC; J: TRBJ2-5; D: -; V: TRBV5-4; size: -
CDR3: CASSPPSGVTGELFF; DNA: TGCGCCAGCAGCCCACCTAGCGGGGTCACCGGGGAGCTGTTTTTT; J: TRBJ2-2; D: TRBD2; V: TRBV4-1; size: few
CDR3: CASSSESGVQHTDTQYF; DNA: TGTGCCAGCAGCTCCGAGTCGGGAGTTCAGCACACAGATACGCAGTATTTT; J: TRBJ2-3; D: -; V: TRBV5-4; size: -
CDR3: CAWGSGLVLGNEKLFF; DNA: TGTGCCTGGGGCTCGGGACTCGTGCTGGGCAATGAAAAACTGTTTTTT; J: TRBJ1-4; D: -; V: TRBV30; size: -
CDR3: CSARDVAGIYNEQFF; DNA: TGCAGTGCTAGAGATGTAGCGGGGATCTACAATGAGCAGTTCTTC; J: TRBJ2-1; D: TRBD2; V: TRBV20-1; size: few
CDR3: CASSLRDRDMSIQPQHF; DNA: TGTGCCAGCAGCTTGAGGGACAGGGATATGAGTATTCAGCCCCAGCATTTT; J: TRBJ1-5; D: TRBD1; V: TRBV5-6; size: -
CDR3: CASSRTGVENEQFF; DNA: TGTGCCAGCTCGAGGACAGGGGTGGAAAATGAGCAGTTCTTC; J: TRBJ2-1; D: TRBD1; V: TRBV7-9; size: -
CDR3: CASSSFGGAGELFF; DNA: TGTGCCAGCAGCTCCTTCGGCGGGGCTGGGGAGCTGTTTTTT; J: TRBJ2-2; D: -; V: TRBV7-6; size: -
CDR3: CATRASMTRSNTDTQYF; DNA: TGTGCCACCAGAGCATCCATGACTAGATCGAACACAGATACGCAGTATTTT; J: TRBJ2-3; D: -; V: TRBV10-3; size: -
CDR3: CASSSSGTYGYTF; DNA: TGTGCCAGCAGCTCATCGGGTACCTATGGCTACACCTTC; J: TRBJ1-2; D: -; V: TRBV12-3/TRBV12-4; size: -
CDR3: CASGSNSDTEAFF; DNA: TGTGCCAGCGGCAGTAACAGTGACACTGAAGCTTTCTTT; J: TRBJ1-1; D: -; V: TRBV7-2; size: many
CDR3: CASIQGRDEQFF; DNA: TGTGCCAGCATTCAGGGAAGGGATGAGCAGTTCTTC; J: TRBJ2-1; D: -; V: TRBV2; size: -